The T cell receptor (beta chain) described here comes from a study of cytomegalovirus exposure and HLA in healthy donors. PCR employed 60 Vbeta and 13 Jbeta primers. Produced via immunoSEQ multiplex PCR; TCRdb's table is partial and in-frame only. The sample carries around 120,000 clones, 15% recorded once. V shed 4 bases and J shed 7 bases, with 14 bases lying between them. Germline loops: CDR1 PRHDT, CDR2 FYEKMQ (reference sequence). This CDR3 has 14 amino acids. This chain links TRBV13 with TRBJ1-5; possibly TRBD1 for D (5 bases). Sequences were obtained from PBMCs. This TCR came from a woman aged 18-30 years in good health and CMV-seronegative. In nucleotides, the CDR3 is TGTGCCAGCAGCTCGCGACAGAGCCGCCAGCCCCAGCATTTT. This gives the protein CASSSRQSRQPQHF.